The present entry profiles one T cell receptor beta chain with its context. No antigen is known for it. One end of the junction fails to match germline, which may point to a read error. The data originate from a study of tumor-infiltrating lymphocytes in primary liver carcinoma. Study-wide results and caveats: Tumor-blood pairs (like tumor-adjacent pairs) overlapped less than tumor region pairs did.

Unsorted bulk tissue, roughly 20-32 mg of it, served as the source for co-extraction of RNA and DNA. Treatment of the patients' primary liver carcinoma consisted of surgical resection. Every tumor specimen contained over 80% viable tumor cells. Priming with a constant-region primer yielded TCR beta cDNA from roughly 500 ng total RNA. A slightly modified ARM-PCR protocol with three nested multiplex PCR rounds produced these TCR beta libraries. TCRdb passed the multiplex PCR reads through MiXCR, listing each CDR3 protein once. The sample lists 50,000 to 65,000 distinct CDR3 sequences; over 60% were seen once. The sequencing sample was made of liver tumor tissue from sampling region 4. Subset reported: tumor region T4, right-lateral pole. The sequence derives from a middle-aged man with primary liver carcinoma and hepatitis B virus infection.

In nucleotides, the CDR3 is TGTGCCAGAAGCTCCAAGCGGGAGCCAGATACGCCGTATTTT. It codes for CARSSKREPDTPYF. The chain employs TRBV6-2 or TRBV6-3 and TRBJ2-3; TRBD2 matches 8 bases. The CDR3 is made up of 14 amino acids. The V gene's germline CDR1 is MNHEY and CDR2 SVGEGT.